This T cell receptor beta chain was captured in a study of blood T cell repertoires in COVID-19. There are 15 residues in the CDR3. V lost 1 base and J lost 1; bases outside the gene matches: 1. Germline values: CDR1 LGHDT, CDR2 YNNKEL (reference sequence). Original methodology: Counts of nucleated cells, estimated from reference gene primer amplification, were obtained. Profiled with immunoSEQ multiplex PCR; TCRdb holds only in-frame clones, not every one. Clonal size and the V and J genes are those of that table, whereas D and trimming came from the DNA. The sample includes tens of thousands of clones, 84% of them seen just once.

The sample consisted of peripheral blood. The gene calls are TRBV3-1 (or the pseudogene TRBV3-2) and TRBJ1-1; TRBD1 matches at 9 bases. This receptor was identified in a man aged 45 to 65 with acute or convalescent COVID-19. The CDR3 sequence is CASSQGDRANTEAFF. The CDR3 coding sequence is TGTGCCAGCAGCCAAGGGGACAGGGCGAACACTGAAGCTTTCTTT.